The source of this T cell receptor (beta chain) is a study of blood T cell repertoires in COVID-19. Germline CDR1 and CDR2: SGHNT and YYREEE (reference sequence). The V end was cut by 0 bases, the J end by 3 bases, with 12 bases between. The length of the CDR3 is 15 residues. TCRdb keeps only in-frame clones here, not all; method: immunoSEQ multiplex PCR. This sample carries 110,000 or so clones, 81% of them seen once, and the ten largest clones take 1.5% to 1.7%. This clonotype originated in a man in his fifties with acute or convalescent COVID-19. The source material was peripheral blood. The chain employs TRBV5-4 and TRBJ1-2; D possibly corresponds to TRBD1 (6 bases). The CDR3 bases are TGTGCCAGCAGCTTGGATCCAGGGGCATACTATGGCTACACCTTC. It yields the protein CASSLDPGAYYGYTF.